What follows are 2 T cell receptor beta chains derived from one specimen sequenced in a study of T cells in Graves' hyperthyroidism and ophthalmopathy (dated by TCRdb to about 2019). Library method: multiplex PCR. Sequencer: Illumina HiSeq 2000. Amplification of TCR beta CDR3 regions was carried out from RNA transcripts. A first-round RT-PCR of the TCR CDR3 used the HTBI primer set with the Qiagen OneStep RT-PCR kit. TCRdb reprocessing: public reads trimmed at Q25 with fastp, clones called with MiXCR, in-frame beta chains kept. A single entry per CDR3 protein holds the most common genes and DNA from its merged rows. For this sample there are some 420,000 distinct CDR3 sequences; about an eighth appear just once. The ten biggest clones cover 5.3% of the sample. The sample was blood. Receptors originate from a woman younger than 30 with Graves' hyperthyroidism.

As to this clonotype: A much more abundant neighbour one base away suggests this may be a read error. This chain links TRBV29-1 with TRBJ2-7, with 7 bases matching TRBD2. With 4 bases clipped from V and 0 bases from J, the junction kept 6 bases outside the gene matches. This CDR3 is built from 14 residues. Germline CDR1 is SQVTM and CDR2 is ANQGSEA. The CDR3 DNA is TGCAGCGTTGTCGGACTAGAGGCCTCCTACGAGCAGTACTTC. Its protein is CSVVGLEASYEQYF.

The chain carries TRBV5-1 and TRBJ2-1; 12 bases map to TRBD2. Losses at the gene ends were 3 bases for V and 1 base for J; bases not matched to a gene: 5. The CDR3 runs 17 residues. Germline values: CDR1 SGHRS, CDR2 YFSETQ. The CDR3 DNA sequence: TGCGCCAGCAGCTCGTCACTAGCGGGAGGTTCCTACAATGAGCAGTTCTTC. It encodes CASSSSLAGGSYNEQFF.